What follows are 6 T cell receptor beta chains derived from one specimen sequenced in a study of blood T cell repertoires in COVID-19. Profiling relied on immunoSEQ multiplex PCR, and the TCRdb table lists in-frame clones only, not all of them. The sample yields fewer than 600,000 clones, around 89% seen once. The sequencing input was PBMCs or T cells enriched from blood (not recorded which). These receptor sequences come from a woman in her thirties or forties who had recovered from COVID-19.

The chain is built from TRBV10-3 and TRBJ2-2; D is unclear. The V end lost 2 bases, the J end lost 2 bases, and 6 bases lay between the germline ends. Germline V CDR1 and CDR2: ENHRY, SYGVKD. The CDR3 covers 14 residues. This CDR3 reads CAISEGENTGELFF. CDR3 DNA sequence: TGTGCCATCAGTGAGGGAGAAAACACCGGGGAGCTGTTTTTT.

The chain combines TRBV11-2 with TRBJ2-3; D may be TRBD2 (6 bases). Trimming cost V 3 bases and J 6 bases, with 16 bases left between them. This CDR3 spans 15 amino acids. Germline assignment: CDR1 SGHAT and CDR2 FQNNGV. The CDR3 region is CASSFSGRYVDTQYF. The CDR3 DNA follows: TGTGCCAGCAGCTTCAGCGGGCGCTACGTGGATACGCAGTATTTT.

Only a few counts were recorded for this clone. The chain couples TRBV14 to TRBJ1-4; perhaps TRBD1 as D (5 bases). Germline loops: CDR1 SGHDN, CDR2 FVKESK. The V gene lost 4 bases and the J gene lost 7 bases, with 13 bases spanning the gap. The CDR3 has 14 residues. CDR3 nucleotides: TGTGCCAGCAGCCGCAGGGTGTTTGGTGAAAAACTGTTTTTT. Amino acids: CASSRRVFGEKLFF.

This rearrangement joins TRBV7-9 to TRBJ2-5, with 9 positions matching TRBD2. This CDR3 contains 16 residues. V trimming: 3 bases; J trimming: 1 base; junction bases outside the gene matches: 6. CDR1 and CDR2 from the germline V gene are SEHNR and FQNEAQ (reference sequence). In DNA, the CDR3 is TGTGCCAGCAGCTTCTCTAGCGGGACCTCCCAAGAGACCCAGTACTTC. Protein: CASSFSSGTSQETQYF.

The rearrangement uses TRBV7-2 and TRBJ2-5; 10 nucleotides match TRBD1. The CDR3 spans 16 residues. From germline, CDR1 is SGHTA and CDR2 FQGNSA. Unmatched junction bases numbered 11, after V lost 5 bases and J lost 5 bases. CDR3 DNA sequence: TGTGCCAGCAGCCCCCTGACAGGGGGCACGCGGGAGACCCAGTACTTC. Its translation: CASSPLTGGTRETQYF.

The J gene is TRBJ2-1, the V gene TRBV6-5; TRBD1 agrees at 7 bases. V lost 8 bases and J lost 7; bases outside the gene matches: 5. CDR1 and CDR2 (germline): MNHEY, SVGAGI. The CDR3 contains 12 residues. CDR3 residues: CASCYRGNEQFF. The CDR3 DNA sequence: TGTGCCAGCTGCTACAGGGGTAATGAGCAGTTCTTC.